Presented here are 29 T cell receptor beta chains from one specimen sequenced in a study of T-cell reconstitution after alpha-beta-depleted transplantation in children. Construction of the TCRbeta library involved unique molecular identifiers. TCRdb independently ran MiXCR on the PCR reads; one entry per CDR3 protein. The sample records about 240,000 distinct CDR3 sequences, under 30% being singletons. The source was PBMCs, collected before TCRalphabeta/CD19-depleted stem cell transplant. The receptors shown here come from a girl under 10 years old with Fanconi anemia, due to receive a stem cell transplant.

This sequence joins TRBV20-1 and TRBJ2-1; D unresolved. The CDR3 is made up of 14 amino acids. Trimming removed 0 bases from V and 0 bases from J, with 6 bases in between. The germline gives CDR1 DFQATT, CDR2 SNEGSKA (reference sequence). In nucleotides, the CDR3 is TGCAGTGCTAGAGAGTCGGGCTCCTACAATGAGCAGTTCTTC. Its protein product is CSARESGSYNEQFF.

The table lists this clonotype with a few counts. The chain combines TRBV13 with TRBJ1-2; D gene unclear. V was clipped by 0 bases and J by 2 bases, with 13 bases between them. Germline V gene sequence: CDR1 PRHDT, CDR2 FYEKMQ (reference sequence). The CDR3 is made up of 16 amino acids. CDR3 nucleotide sequence: TGTGCCAGCAGCTTAGGGCGAGGACTTGACAACTATGGCTACACCTTC. Translating it yields CASSLGRGLDNYGYTF.

The V and J genes are TRBV29-1 and TRBJ2-7; a weak D match, TRBD2 (6 bases). V lost 1 base to trimming and J lost 3 bases, with 13 bases between them. Germline V lookup: CDR1 SQVTM, CDR2 ANQGSEA. The CDR3 sequence is 14 residues long. The CDR3 DNA reads TGCAGCGTTGAAGGCGGGCGGGGATACTACGAGCAGTACTTC. Protein product: CSVEGGRGYYEQYF.

J is TRBJ2-5 and V is TRBV5-1; TRBD1 matches 10 bases. This CDR3 is built from 17 residues. Germline V CDR1 and CDR2: SGHRS, YFSETQ. With V trimmed by 4 bases and J by 5 bases, 14 bases remained unmatched. For the CDR3, the DNA is TGCGCCAGCAGCCTAGGTCTTGGGACAGGGGAAAAGGAGACCCAGTACTTC. Its protein is CASSLGLGTGEKETQYF.

The table lists this clonotype with a count of one. The chain links TRBV5-1 to TRBJ2-7; the D call may be TRBD1 or TRBD2 (6 bases each). Deletions cut 3 bases from V and 6 bases from J, with 13 bases between. Germline V gives CDR1 SGHRS, CDR2 YFSETQ. The CDR3 is made up of 13 amino acids. The CDR3 region has the DNA TGCGCCAGCAGCTCCAGGGGAGGCTCCGAGCAGTACTTC. Encoded protein: CASSSRGGSEQYF.

This chain joins TRBV29-1 and TRBJ1-2; 8 bases are shared with TRBD1. The V segment lost 1 base and the J segment 6 bases; nucleotides outside the gene matches: 7. The CDR3 is made up of 14 amino acids. The germline CDR1 and CDR2 sequences are SQVTM and ANQGSEA. The CDR3 loop reads CSVEGTGRWHGYTF. The CDR3 coding sequence is TGCAGCGTTGAAGGGACAGGGAGGTGGCATGGCTACACCTTC.

This clonotype was recorded at least ten times. V is TRBV20-1 and J is TRBJ2-5; D perhaps matches TRBD2 (6 bases). V lost 5 bases to trimming and J lost 1 base, with 20 bases between them. CDR3 length: 16 amino acids. Germline V lookup: CDR1 DFQATT, CDR2 SNEGSKA (reference sequence). As DNA, the CDR3 is TGCAGTGCTCACGACCCAGGGTGGAGGGGCCAAGAGACCCAGTACTTC. It is translated as CSAHDPGWRGQETQYF.

This chain connects TRBV9 to TRBJ2-1; 11 bases match TRBD2. Trimming took 3 bases from V and 9 from J; bases not matched to a gene: 11. In germline, CDR1 is SGDLS, CDR2 YYNGEE. CDR3 length equals 16 residues. As DNA, the CDR3 is TGTGCCAGCAGCGGCCTAGCGGGGGGACTCGGGGGTGAGCAGTTCTTC. Translating it yields CASSGLAGGLGGEQFF.

The chain couples TRBV10-2 to TRBJ2-1; D not certain. The germline V gene encodes CDR1 WSHSY and CDR2 SAAADI. The V gene lost 6 bases and the J gene lost 0 bases, with 6 bases spanning the gap. CDR3 length: 13 amino acids. In nucleotides, the CDR3 is TGCGCCAGCAGCTGGGCCTCCTACAATGAGCAGTTCTTC. Its translation: CASSWASYNEQFF.

The chain joins TRBV9 to TRBJ1-1; D is unclear. With 2 bases removed from V and 1 base from J, the gap between germline ends came to 6 bases. The CDR3 totals 13 residues. In germline, CDR1 is SGDLS, CDR2 YYNGEE. The CDR3 nucleotides read TGTGCCAGCAGCGTTCCGCCGAACACTGAAGCTTTCTTT. It encodes CASSVPPNTEAFF.

The chain employs TRBV7-8 and TRBJ2-1; D is unclear. The germline CDR1 and CDR2 sequences are SGHVS and FQNEAQ. This CDR3 spans 15 amino acids. V was trimmed by 3 bases and J by 2 bases, leaving 11 bases between them. The CDR3 DNA reads TGTGCCAGCAGCTTTGTGGCGGATCCCTACAATGAGCAGTTCTTC. Protein sequence: CASSFVADPYNEQFF. The full variable domain, with the rest looked up from reference TRBV7-8 and TRBJ2-1, is GAGVSQSPRYKVAKRGQDVALRCDPISGHVSLFWYQQALGQGPEFLTYFQNEAQLDKSGLPSDRFFAERPEGSVSTLKIQRTQQEDSAVYLCASSFVADPYNEQFFGPGTRLTVL.

At least ten counts were recorded for this clonotype. The rearrangement uses TRBV29-1 and TRBJ2-4; D may be TRBD2 (5 bases). V was shortened by 8 bases and J by 5 bases, with 19 bases between the two germline ends. Germline lookup yields CDR1 SQVTM and CDR2 ANQGSEA. The CDR3 length is 14 residues. The CDR3 loop reads CSIGGRGNENIQYF. The CDR3 coding sequence is TGCAGCATAGGTGGGAGAGGGAACGAAAACATTCAGTACTTC.

There are many counts of this clonotype. This chain connects TRBV6-1 to TRBJ2-1, with 12 bases lining up with TRBD2. This CDR3 region has 15 residues. The trim removed 5 bases at V and 8 bases at J, leaving 7 bases unmatched. Germline V gene data show CDR1 as MNHNS and CDR2 as SASEGT. The CDR3 loop is CASSQTSGRTDEQFF. CDR3 sequence (DNA): TGTGCCAGCAGTCAAACTAGCGGGAGGACCGATGAGCAGTTCTTC.

This clonotype was found a few times. This rearrangement joins TRBV29-1 to TRBJ2-5; the D is unclear. Deletions cut 4 bases from V and 5 bases from J, with 11 bases between. The CDR3 totals 12 residues. Germline CDR1 is SQVTM and CDR2 is ANQGSEA. CDR3 DNA: TGCAGCGTTGCTCGATATTACGAGACCCAGTACTTC. This translates into CSVARYYETQYF. Complete variable domain (other parts from reference TRBV29-1 and TRBJ2-5): SAVISQKPSRDICQRGTSLTIQCQVDSQVTMMFWYRQQPGQSLTLIATANQGSEATYESGFVIDKFPISRPNLTFSTLTVSNMSPEDSSIYLCSVARYYETQYFGPGTRLLVL.

This clonotype was found many times. This CDR3 reads CSVSRQRQETQYF. The CDR3 bases are TGCAGCGTCTCACGACAGCGCCAAGAGACCCAGTACTTC. The chain uses TRBV29-1 and TRBJ2-5, with D tentatively TRBD1 (5 bases). Between the trimmed V and J ends, which lost 6 bases and 1 base, there was a span of 12 bases. Germline V gives CDR1 SQVTM, CDR2 ANQGSEA. This CDR3 spans 13 amino acids.

This clonotype was seen ten or more times. The chain has TRBV28 and TRBJ1-6, with TRBD1 as a possible D gene (5 bases). CDR3 length: 13 residues. CDR1 and CDR2 (germline): MDHEN, SYDVKM. V shed 3 bases and J shed 14 bases, with 14 bases lying between them. CDR3 amino acids: CASSFSGTGTLHF. The DNA of the CDR3 is TGTGCCAGCAGTTTTTCGGGGACCGGTACCCTCCACTTT.

V gene TRBV20-1 combines with J gene TRBJ2-1; 12 bases are shared with TRBD2. J gave up 10 bases and V 7 bases, and 8 bases lay outside the gene matches. Germline assignment: CDR1 DFQATT and CDR2 SNEGSKA (reference sequence). The CDR3 sequence is 13 residues long. The CDR3 spells CSVRGLAGREQFF. The CDR3 DNA follows: TGCAGTGTGAGGGGACTAGCGGGTAGGGAGCAGTTCTTC.

This clonotype was detected many times. The rearrangement links TRBV10-3 to TRBJ2-5; D ambiguous. The germline V and J ends were trimmed by 0 bases and 3 bases, with 11 bases remaining between them. The CDR3 has 15 residues. CDR1 is ENHRY, CDR2 SYGVKD, per germline. The DNA of the CDR3 is TGTGCCATCAGTGAGTCGTCTGGCGTCAAAGAGACCCAGTACTTC. It codes for CAISESSGVKETQYF.

This clonotype was counted many times. The gene calls are TRBV3-1 and TRBJ2-5; D not certain. V lost 4 bases and J lost 4, with 7 bases in between. There are 12 residues in the CDR3. The germline CDR1 and CDR2 sequences are LGHDT and YNNKEL (reference sequence). CDR3 protein: CASSLLLETQYF. DNA for the CDR3: TGTGCCAGCAGCCTCCTTCTAGAGACCCAGTACTTC.

The table lists this clonotype with many counts. The J gene is TRBJ2-3, the V gene TRBV20-1; tentatively, D is TRBD2 (6 bases). The CDR3 runs to 16 residues. Germline CDR1 DFQATT, CDR2 SNEGSKA (reference sequence). Between the trimmed V and J ends, which lost 0 bases and 3 bases, there was a span of 16 bases. CDR3 sequence: CSAREAQRVATDTQYF. The CDR3, as DNA: TGCAGTGCTAGAGAAGCCCAGCGGGTGGCTACAGATACGCAGTATTTT.

The chain joins TRBV29-1 to TRBJ1-2, with no clear D. The CDR3 spans 11 residues. V lost 4 bases to trimming and J lost 6 bases, with 9 bases between them. Germline CDR1 SQVTM, CDR2 ANQGSEA. Written as DNA, the CDR3 is TGCAGCGTTGGTCCCAGCGATGGCTACACCTTC. Its translation is CSVGPSDGYTF.

This clonotype was detected many times. V gene TRBV10-3 combines with J gene TRBJ2-5; possibly TRBD1 for D (6 bases). V was shortened by 0 bases and J by 5 bases, with 10 bases between the two germline ends. Per the germline V gene, CDR1 is ENHRY and CDR2 is SYGVKD. This CDR3 comprises 14 residues. The CDR3 reads CAISESRTVETQYF. CDR3 DNA sequence: TGTGCCATCAGTGAGTCGAGGACAGTGGAGACCCAGTACTTC.

Of note for this clonotype: One end of the junction does not line up with germline, which may come from a read error. For the CDR3, the DNA is TGTGCCAGCTCCCCACCGGGACTAGCGTTGGACGAGCAGTACTTC. Protein: CASSPPGLALDEQYF. The chain couples TRBV18 to TRBJ2-7; 10 bases align to TRBD2. CDR1 is KGHSH, CDR2 LQKENI, per germline. The CDR3 totals 15 residues. The whole variable domain, filled in from reference TRBV18 and TRBJ2-7, reads NAGVMQNPRHLVRRRGQEARLRCSPMKGHSHVYWYRQLPEEGLKFMVYLQKENIIDESGMPKERFSAEFPKEGPSILRIQQVVRGDSAAYFCASSPPGLALDEQYFGPGTRLTVT.

This clonotype was seen only a few times. The V gene is TRBV29-1, the J gene TRBJ2-1; 12 bases are a match to TRBD1. J gave up 10 bases and V 1 base, and 8 bases lay outside the gene matches. The germline gives CDR1 SQVTM, CDR2 ANQGSEA. The CDR3 contains 15 residues. Written as DNA, the CDR3 is TGCAGCGTTGAAGTTCCCGGGACAGGGGGCTTGGAGCAGTTCTTC. It specifies CSVEVPGTGGLEQFF.

In this sample, this clonotype turned up many times. The CDR3 is CASSLAREAIQYF. CDR3 DNA sequence: TGTGCCAGCAGCTTAGCTCGGGAGGCCATTCAGTACTTC. The chain couples TRBV7-2 to TRBJ2-4; TRBD2 agrees at 7 bases. The germline gives CDR1 SGHTA, CDR2 FQGNSA. The CDR3 runs to 13 residues. J lost 9 bases, V lost 0 bases, and 2 bases had no gene match.

This clonotype was seen repeatedly, ten times or more. The chain has TRBV6-5 and TRBJ2-3; perhaps TRBD2 as D (6 bases). CDR1 and CDR2 (germline): MNHEY, SVGAGI. V lost 8 bases to trimming and J lost 2 bases, with 11 bases between them. CDR3 length: 13 amino acids. CDR3 sequence: CASWRADTDTQYF. CDR3 DNA: TGTGCCAGCTGGAGGGCCGACACAGATACGCAGTATTTT.

The table lists this clonotype with a few counts. Germline is not matched at one junction end, which may reflect a read error. The gene calls are TRBV28 and TRBJ2-2; 11 nucleotides match TRBD2. The CDR3 is 15 residues long. The germline CDR1 and CDR2 sequences are MDHEN and SYDVKM. CDR3 protein: CATYSSGRNAGELFF. As DNA, the CDR3 is TGTGCCACCTATTCTAGCGGGAGGAACGCCGGGGAGCTGTTTTTT.

This clonotype was detected a few times. The chain joins TRBV7-2 to TRBJ2-3, with TRBD2 matching 9 bases. Germline V gene data show CDR1 as SGHTA and CDR2 as FQGNSA. Germline trimming cut 3 bases from V and 4 bases from J; bases unmatched to any gene: 2. This CDR3 comprises 14 residues. Written as DNA, the CDR3 is TGTGCCAGCAGCTTTCGCGGGAGGGCAGATACGCAGTATTTT. This gives the protein CASSFRGRADTQYF.

For this clonotype: A read error may be the cause here, since a much bigger clone is one base away. The V call is TRBV18, the J call TRBJ2-1, with a possible D match to TRBD2 (6 bases). Germline-derived CDR1 and CDR2 are KGHSH and LQKENI. Trimming cost V 1 base and J 6 bases, with 16 bases left between them. The CDR3 contains 16 residues. The CDR3 bases are TGTGCCAGCTCACCACTTTCGGCAGGGAGGAGCAATGAGCAGTTCTTC. Translation gives CASSPLSAGRSNEQFF.